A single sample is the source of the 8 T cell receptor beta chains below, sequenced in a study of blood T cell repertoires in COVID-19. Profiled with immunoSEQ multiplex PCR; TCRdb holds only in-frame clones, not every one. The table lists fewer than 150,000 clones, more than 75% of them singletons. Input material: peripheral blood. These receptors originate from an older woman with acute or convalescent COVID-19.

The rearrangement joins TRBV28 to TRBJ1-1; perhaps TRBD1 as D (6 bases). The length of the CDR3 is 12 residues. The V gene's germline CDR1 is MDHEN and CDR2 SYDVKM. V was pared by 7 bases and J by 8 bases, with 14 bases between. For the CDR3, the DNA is TGTGCCAGCATTAAGGGGACACGCGAAGCTTTCTTT. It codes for CASIKGTREAFF.

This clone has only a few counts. The CDR3 region is CASSELGGRWSGGYTF. DNA for the CDR3: TGTGCCAGCAGTGAATTGGGTGGGAGGTGGTCGGGAGGCTACACCTTC. The genes are TRBV25-1 and TRBJ1-2; the D is unclear. CDR3 length: 16 residues. The germline gives CDR1 MGHDK, CDR2 SYGVNS. Trimming removed 1 base at V and 8 bases at J, with 20 bases between.

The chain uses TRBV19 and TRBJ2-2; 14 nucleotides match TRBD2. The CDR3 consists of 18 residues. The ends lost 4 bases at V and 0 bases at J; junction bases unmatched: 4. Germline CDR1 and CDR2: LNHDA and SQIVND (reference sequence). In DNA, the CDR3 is TGTGCCAGTAGTAAAGGACTAGCGGGGGGCCCGAACACCGGGGAGCTGTTTTTT. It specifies CASSKGLAGGPNTGELFF.

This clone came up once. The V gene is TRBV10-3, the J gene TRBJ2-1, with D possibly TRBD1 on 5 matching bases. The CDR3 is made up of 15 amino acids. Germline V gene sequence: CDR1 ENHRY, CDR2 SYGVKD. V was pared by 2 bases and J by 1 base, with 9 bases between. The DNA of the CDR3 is TGTGCCATCAGTGAGGGGGCCGGTTCCTACAATGAGCAGTTCTTC. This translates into CAISEGAGSYNEQFF.

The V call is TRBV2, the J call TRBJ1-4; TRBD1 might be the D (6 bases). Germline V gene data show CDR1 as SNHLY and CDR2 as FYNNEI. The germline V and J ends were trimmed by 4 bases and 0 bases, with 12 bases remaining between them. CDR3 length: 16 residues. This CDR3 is CASSGRQAATNEKLFF. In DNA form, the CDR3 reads TGTGCCAGCAGTGGGCGACAGGCCGCAACTAATGAAAAACTGTTTTTT.

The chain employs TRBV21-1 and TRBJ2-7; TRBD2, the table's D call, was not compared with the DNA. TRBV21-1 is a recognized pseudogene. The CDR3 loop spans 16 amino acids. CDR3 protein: CASSKAASGDSYEQYF. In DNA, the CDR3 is TGTGCCAGCAGCAAAGCGGCTAGCGGGGACTCCTACGAGCAGTACTTC.

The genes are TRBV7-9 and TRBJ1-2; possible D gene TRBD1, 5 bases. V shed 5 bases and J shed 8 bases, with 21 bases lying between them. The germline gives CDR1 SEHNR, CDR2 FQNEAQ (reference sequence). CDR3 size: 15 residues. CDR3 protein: CASSITQQGRRGYTF. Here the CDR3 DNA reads TGTGCCAGCAGCATCACCCAGCAGGGCCGACGGGGCTACACCTTC. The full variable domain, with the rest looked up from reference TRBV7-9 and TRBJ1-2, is DTGVSQNPRHKITKRGQNVTFRCDPISEHNRLYWYRQTLGQGPEFLTYFQNEAQLEKSRLLSDRFSAERPKGSFSTLEIQRTEQGDSAMYLCASSITQQGRRGYTFGSGTRLTVV.

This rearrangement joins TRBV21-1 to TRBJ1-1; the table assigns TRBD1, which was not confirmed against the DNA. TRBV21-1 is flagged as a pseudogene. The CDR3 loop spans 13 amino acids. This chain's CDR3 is CASSSQDNTEAFF. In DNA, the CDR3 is TGTGCCAGCAGTTCTCAGGATAACACTGAAGCTTTCTTT.